Following are 3 T cell receptor beta chains from one sample sequenced in a study of T cells in women clearing cervical HPV infection. The method was immunoSEQ multiplex PCR; TCRdb's version includes in-frame clones alone and lacks a portion of them. Its clone listing holds tens of thousands of clones. Source material: blood buffy coat. The source is a woman aged 18 to 69 with a cervical HPV16 infection that either progressed to CIN3+ or cleared (not recorded which).

Concerning this clone: The read is 3 residues too short to cover the CDR3 end, so that end is filled in from the germline J gene. This chain uses TRBV6-4 with TRBJ2-1, with 7 bases matching TRBD1. J was trimmed by 2 bases and V by 3 bases; bases with no gene match: 1. This CDR3 has 14 residues. Per germline, CDR1 MRHNA and CDR2 SNTAGT. The CDR3 DNA, read in part, is TGTGCCAGCAGTGAGCAGGGGGCCTACAATGAG. Translation: CASSEQGAYNE. The complete CDR3 sequence is CASSEQGAYNEQFF.

For this clone: The read ends 3 residues shy of where the CDR3 ends; the end is completed using the germline J gene. This chain links TRBV18 with TRBJ2-3; D might be TRBD2 (6 bases). The CDR3 runs to 14 residues. Looked up from germline, CDR1 is KGHSH and CDR2 is LQKENI. The CDR3 sequence: CASSPSTAGGTQYF. CDR3 DNA, as far as it was read: TGTGCCAGCTCACCATCCACAGCTGGGGGGACG.

A remark on this clone: The sequenced fragment ends 3 residues before the CDR3 boundary, so the rest is inferred from the germline J gene. The rearrangement links TRBV28 to TRBJ2-7; TRBD1 is a possible D gene (5 bases). Trimming shortened V by 8 bases and J by 0 bases, and 17 bases separated the two germline ends. The V gene's germline CDR1 is MDHEN and CDR2 SYDVKM. The CDR3 is 15 residues long. The CDR3 here is CASAKLQGFSYEQYF. Partial CDR3 DNA: TGTGCCAGCGCCAAACTCCAGGGATTCTCCTACGAG.